The subject of this entry is one TCR beta chain. It lacks a known antigen. It has no much larger one-base neighbor in the sample; base qualities were not kept. Libraries were constructed by the immunoSEQ multiplex PCR assay. For the multiplex PCR, a mixture combining 60 forward primers for TCR Vbeta segments and 13 reverse primers for TCR Jbeta segments was used. The CDR3 region of rearranged TCR beta genes was amplified from genomic DNA with a multiplex PCR assay. On the Illumina HiSeq System, the amplified TCR beta libraries were sequenced as 87-base-pair reads. Per the source publication's procedure: A later analysis tallied 75 million to 95 million unique TCR beta chains across the roughly 610 repertoires, and 10 million to 11 million of those chains were shared by two or more donors. To remove PCR and sequencing errors, raw reads were error-corrected and collapsed into unique sequences using a nearest-neighbor algorithm that merged closely related sequences. To assign V, D and J gene segments, CDR3 sequences were aligned to IMGT reference sequences. Each retained sequence needed at least a six-nucleotide match to both a V gene segment and a J gene segment. A rearrangement counted as productive if the CDR3 had no stop codons and remained in frame with V and J, and every other rearrangement counted as non-productive. CDR3 was defined by IMGT convention, running from the second conserved V-encoded cysteine to the conserved J-encoded phenylalanine. The earlier analysis of about 620 of the donors excluded sequences that lacked an unambiguous match to a single V gene segment. In an earlier analysis of 587 of the donors, V segments were called functional above 56.7% productive rearrangements and were called segregating when the between-donor standard deviation exceeded 5%. To diagnose cytomegalovirus status from the catalog of TCR beta chain sequences, a statistical classification framework was built. A later analysis assigned V and J genes by comparing TCR nucleotide sequences with IMGT/GENE-DB human TR gene sequences. The TCRdist pipeline was used in a later analysis to assign CDR3 sequences and most-parsimonious VDJ recombination scenarios. A later analysis defined each TCR beta chain by its CDR3 amino acid sequence plus V-gene family, and excluded reads lacking a unique V-gene family. In a later analysis, fewer than 600 highly shared, low-generation-probability nucleotide sequences were removed to address suspected cross-contamination and a sequencing artifact. A later analysis calculated a clonal expansion index for each public chain from normalized within-repertoire ranks of inferred template counts. In a later analysis, generation probabilities were computed with a VDJ recombination model fitted to out-of-frame rearrangements, and the resulting probabilities were checked against IGoR. Hypergeometric tests were used in a later analysis to score TCR-TCR, TCR-HLA and TCR-CMV co-occurrence, with a repertoire-size bias correction applied to the TCR pairs. A later analysis estimated false discovery rates by permuting HLA or CMV assignments 20 times. In a later analysis, co-occurring TCRs were grouped using DBSCAN, and TCRdist sequence similarity was added for clustering within HLA-allele-positive subsets. For co-occurrence clustering, repertoires with fewer than 30,000 or more than 120,000 public chains were excluded, along with 4 to 6 repertoires with anomalous nucleotide sharing. Here the immuneACCESS table is served through TCRdb, limited to in-frame sequences with V and J called. Missing clones are a known gap in these copies; in checked studies unresolved V genes cover under half, and the rest lacks a known reason. From that table come the V and J calls and clone size; the DNA was used to work out D and trimming. In all, the sample holds 100,000 to 140,000 clones, and 81% of those were seen once. The ten largest clones take up 2% to 2.5% of the sample.

The cohort was made up of approximately 670 healthy bone marrow donors. At the time of sampling, all cohort members were nominally healthy, though unrecorded immune exposures were likely present. The donor tested CMV seronegative, placing the donor among the 350 or so seronegative members of the cohort. A peripheral blood sample was collected from each donor, and TCR beta sequencing was performed on peripheral blood mononuclear cells. The Qiagen DNeasy Blood Extraction Kit was used to extract genomic DNA from the blood cell samples. The data were obtained in a study of cytomegalovirus exposure and HLA in healthy donors (dated by TCRdb to about 2017). Study-wide context: According to an earlier analysis of 587 of the donors, about 179 million T cells yielded roughly 110 million unique TCR beta sequences and about 280 Gb of sequence data. Roughly 300 gigabases of sequencing data and tens of millions of unique TCR sequences were included in an early release covering several hundred HLA-typed donors. The genetic ancestry cluster associated with self-reported Caucasian donors included about four fifths of the roughly 380 genotyped donors. The study aimed to test whether cataloging public T cell receptors could reveal signatures of past pathogen exposure. Using immunosequencing, the study profiled T cell repertoires from 666 subjects and related those repertoires to cytomegalovirus serostatus. A separate validation cohort of over 95 different subjects was used in addition to the roughly 670-subject first cohort. To predict cytomegalovirus infection status, the study brought together high-throughput TCR immunosequencing, statistical association of individual TCRs with disease status, and machine learning. In a later analysis, previously published TCR beta repertoires from some 640 donors were re-analyzed and high-resolution HLA genotyping was added so that TCR occurrence patterns could be studied. Rather than using new phenotypic data, the later analysis identified candidate immune exposures from TCR beta sequences and from how often those sequences occurred across donors. An earlier analysis of 587 of the donors used high-throughput TCR beta sequencing to judge whether each TCR beta V gene segment behaved as functional or pseudogenic. Donor age, sex, ethnicity and CMV serostatus were compiled alongside the repertoire data. A later genetic analysis used genome-wide SNP genotypes for about 65% of the 666 donors, treating that subset as a discovery cohort. All discovery cohort repertoires had been generated using a single sequencing platform. HLA typing included class I and class II loci at four-digit resolution. Typing coverage differed by locus: A, B, C, DRB1 and DQB1 were typed in roughly 620-640 donors, DQA1 in about 500, DPA1 in 600 to 610, and DPB1 in just under 490. Roughly 5 DR-DQ haplotypes were handled as single units for association and clustering, since linkage in the cohort was strong. Across around 400 genotyped donors of the cohort, an average of about 200,000 unique TCR beta nucleotide sequences per donor were sequenced, and around 20% of those sequences were non-productive.

Looking up the germline V gene yields CDR1 MNHNS and CDR2 SASEGT. The CDR3 goes from the cysteine to the phenylalanine over 14 residues. Only the CDR3 region is kept as DNA, spanning 42 bases read in frame from base 1. The germline V end is reduced by 6 bases and the J end by 2 bases; junction bases left unmatched: 3. The full study reports these points: Because the 87-base-pair reads could not distinguish some IMGT-functional V segments, including TRBV6-2 and TRBV6-3, those segments were excluded. A later analysis found that most CMV-associated TCR beta chains appeared HLA-restricted, with HLA associations seemingly driven largely by CMV exposure. For the cohort, immune exposure information was limited to CMV serostatus. In a later analysis, HLA-associated TCR beta chains were found to be more clonally expanded and to have lower generation probabilities than equally common non-associated chains. In a later analysis, the rate of TCR association differed among HLA loci, with DRB1 alleles having the most associated TCRs and HLA-C alleles having the fewest. Presence/absence analyses assumed roughly uniform sequencing depth across donors, an assumption that may not hold. In the study, some 160 TCR beta chains were listed as associated with cytomegalovirus. A later analysis associated 16,951 TCR beta sequences with specific HLA alleles at a false discovery rate of 0.05. Because some donors lacked HLA typing at each locus, the association tests relied only on the typed subset. In vitro tests confirmed that a few of the cytomegalovirus-associated TCR beta chains recognize cytomegalovirus antigens. The cohort was sequenced for TCR beta chains only, and without alpha or paired-chain data the features that could be detected were limited. About 17 rarely observed V segments, including chromosome 9 orphons, were excluded from the earlier analysis of just under 600 of the donors because counts were too low. A cluster of highly shared sequence variants was judged likely to be a technical artifact of the sequencing pipeline. It was suggested by the authors that the approach could potentially be generalized to other disease states and immunological phenotypes. In a later genetic analysis, fewer N-insertions in productive TCRs were reported among donors in an Asian-associated ancestry cluster than the roughly 710-donor mean. When HLA alleles, especially DR and DQ, strongly co-occurred, TCR associations were difficult to assign to individual alleles. A further reported finding was that TCR beta sequences accurately predicted the HLA-A and HLA-B alleles for most subjects in the first cohort. Broadly in line with IMGT annotations, most TCR beta V segments showed up in productive rearrangements about 87% or about 30% of the time in an earlier analysis of about 500 of the donors. According to a later analysis, parvovirus B19, influenza, CMV and Epstein-Barr virus appeared linked to several top co-occurrence clusters. Linkage disequilibrium might explain the correlated functional status among segregating V segments, but an unknown experimental factor could not be excluded. V-gene and J-gene trimming of TCR beta chains was associated with a missense DCLRE1C variant in a later genetic analysis, and the association was replicated in an independent cohort. In both the original and validation cohorts, the classifier was reported to diagnose cytomegalovirus status with high specificity and sensitivity. Most TCR sequences were seen in very few donors, while some public TCRs were found in many individuals.

This TCR was recovered from a man aged 30 to 39 in good health and CMV-seronegative. Sequencing used PBMCs. The chain is assembled from TRBV6-1 and TRBJ2-7; 11 bases in the junction line up with TRBD2. The CDR3 reads as follows: CASRVSGGAYEQYF. The DNA is as follows: TGTGCCAGCAGAGTTAGCGGGGGGGCCTACGAGCAGTACTTC.